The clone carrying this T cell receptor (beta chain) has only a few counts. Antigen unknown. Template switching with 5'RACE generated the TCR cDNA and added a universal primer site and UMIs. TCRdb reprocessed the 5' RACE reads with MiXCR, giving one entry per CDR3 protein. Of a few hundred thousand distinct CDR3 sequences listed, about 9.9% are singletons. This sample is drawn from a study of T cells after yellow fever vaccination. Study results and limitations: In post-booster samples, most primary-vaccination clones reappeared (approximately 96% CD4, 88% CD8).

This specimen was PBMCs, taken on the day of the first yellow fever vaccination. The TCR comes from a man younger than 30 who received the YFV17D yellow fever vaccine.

The CDR3 sequence is CASTASPGNSGELFF. The DNA for the CDR3 is TGCGCCAGCACGGCATCCCCAGGAAATTCCGGGGAGCTGTTTTTT. The J gene is TRBJ2-2, the V gene TRBV5-1, with D uncertain. V was shortened by 6 bases and J by 6 bases, with 18 bases between the two germline ends. Germline-derived CDR1 and CDR2 are SGHRS and YFSETQ. This CDR3 comprises 15 residues. Based on the CDR3 plus reference TRBV5-1 and TRBJ2-2, the full variable domain is KAGVTQTPRYLIKTRGQQVTLSCSPISGHRSVSWYQQTPGQGLQFLFEYFSETQRNKGNFPGRFSGRQFSNSRSEMNVSTLELGDSALYLCASTASPGNSGELFFGEGSRLTVL.